The following is a T cell receptor (beta chain) sequence with its context. Its antigen remains undetermined. No base-level quality is on record; no much larger clone is a single base apart. Sequencer: Illumina HiSeq 2500. Quantitative 5'-RACE with molecular barcodes was the method used to prepare the TCR beta libraries. The paper's processing steps were these. A new computational method, built on a probabilistic model of VDJ rearrangement, was used to identify disease-linked TCR variants. Through fastp at Q25 and MiXCR, TCRdb rebuilt clones from the public reads, retaining in-frame beta chains. One record per CDR3 amino acid sequence lists the most common genes and DNA. It is TCRdb's table, rather than the study itself, that gives the V and J calls and clone size. The sample table holds around 210,000 distinct CDR3 sequences, of which roughly 8.2% were seen once. Approximately 5% of the sample lies in the top ten.

V sheds 1 base and J sheds 9 bases, leaving 19 bases between their ends. The CDR1 and CDR2 encoded by the germline V gene (reference sequence) are LGHDT and YNNKEL. The CDR3 measures 16 amino acids from cysteine to phenylalanine. The retained sequence is limited to the CDR3, 48 bases, with the frame set at the first base. The sample comes from a study of CD8 T cells in ankylosing spondylitis (dated 2017 in TCRdb). Study-level background: T cell receptor beta repertoires were profiled in healthy donors and ankylosing spondylitis patients so that disease-linked TCR variants could be found. The whole study cohort included some 100 healthy donors and 25 ankylosing spondylitis patients. Peripheral blood was sampled, and synovial fluid was additionally collected from ankylosing spondylitis patients. What the research found in general, with its limitations: Blood from ankylosing spondylitis patients appeared to be characterized by a TCR beta motif made up of several highly homologous amino acid variants. In peripheral blood, the disease-linked clones were found at relatively low frequencies and had a CD8+ phenotype. Some motif variants had previously been reported in the synovial fluid and blood of reactive arthritis patients, which suggests shared mechanisms of disease initiation. The disease-linked clones were reported as significantly enriched in matched synovial fluid samples from ankylosing spondylitis patients.

The chain was built from TRBV3-1 and TRBJ2-1, with TRBD2 as a weak D call on 5 bases. Sequenced material: blood, either unsorted or a sorted T cell fraction (not recorded which). This receptor was obtained from a female donor with ankylosing spondylitis or in good health (not recorded which). The nucleotide sequence reads TGTGCCAGCAGCCAAGCCAAGGCTAGCTGGGCAGGTGAGCAGTTCTTC. It translates as CASSQAKASWAGEQFF.